A selection of T cell receptor beta chains follows, all from one sample in a study of blood T cell repertoires in COVID-19. Sequenced by immunoSEQ multiplex PCR; TCRdb stores in-frame clones only, minus some. The sample records about 280,000 clones, roughly 87% being singletons. Sequenced input: peripheral blood. The receptor set was obtained from a young man with active or convalescent COVID-19. The CDR3 runs from the conserved cysteine through the conserved F or W. D genes are given only for firm matches. Size tells how often a clone was seen (once, few, many) or the class of an expanded clone, and some rows leave it out.

J gene: TRBJ2-5
V gene: TRBV24-1
clone size: NA
D gene: TRBD1
CDR3 DNA: TGTGCCACCAGTGGCAAAACAGGGGCCCAAGAGACCCAGTACTTC
CDR3 protein: CATSGKTGAQETQYF

J gene: TRBJ1-3
V gene: TRBV19
clone size: NA
D gene: NA
CDR3 DNA: TGTGCCAGTAGTGATGATTACAGCTCTGGAAACACCATATATTTT
CDR3 protein: CASSDDYSSGNTIYF

J gene: TRBJ2-7
V gene: TRBV14
clone size: NA
D gene: TRBD2
CDR3 DNA: TGTGCCAGCAGCCACGGCCCGGCGGGGGGTCCCTACGAGCAGTACTTC
CDR3 protein: CASSHGPAGGPYEQYF

J gene: TRBJ2-5
V gene: TRBV2
clone size: medium-sized
D gene: TRBD2
CDR3 DNA: TGTGCCAGCAGCGCCGGGACTAGCGGGGGGCAAGAGACCCAGTACTTC
CDR3 protein: CASSAGTSGGQETQYF

J gene: TRBJ1-2
V gene: TRBV2
clone size: NA
D gene: TRBD1
CDR3 DNA: TGTGTCCGACAGGGGTCCTATGGCTACACCTTC
CDR3 protein: CVRQGSYGYTF

J gene: TRBJ1-5
V gene: TRBV2
clone size: NA
D gene: TRBD1
CDR3 DNA: TGTGCCAGCAGTAAGGACAGGGTGAGCAATCAGCCCCAGCATTTT
CDR3 protein: CASSKDRVSNQPQHF

J gene: TRBJ2-2
V gene: TRBV12-3/TRBV12-4
clone size: few
D gene: NA
CDR3 DNA: TGTGCCAGCAGTTTAACGGGGGGCCCGCTGTTTTTT
CDR3 protein: CASSLTGGPLFF

J gene: TRBJ1-5
V gene: TRBV7-2
clone size: NA
D gene: NA
CDR3 DNA: TGTGCCAGCAGCTTAGCAATTCCGGGGAACGCGATTTATAGCAATCAGCCCCAGCATTTT
CDR3 protein: CASSLAIPGNAIYSNQPQHF

J gene: TRBJ1-1
V gene: TRBV6-2/TRBV6-3
clone size: NA
D gene: NA
CDR3 DNA: TGTGCCAGCAGTTACGGGCAAATTGAAGCTTTCTTT
CDR3 protein: CASSYGQIEAFF

J gene: TRBJ2-5
V gene: TRBV9
clone size: NA
D gene: TRBD2
CDR3 DNA: TGTGCCAGCAGCGTATCGGCTAGCGGGTACCAAGAGACCCAGTACTTC
CDR3 protein: CASSVSASGYQETQYF

J gene: TRBJ1-2
V gene: TRBV18
clone size: NA
D gene: NA
CDR3 DNA: TGTGCCAGCTCACCAGGGGGCAGGAACTATGGCTACACCTTC
CDR3 protein: CASSPGGRNYGYTF

J gene: TRBJ1-3
V gene: TRBV5-5
clone size: NA
D gene: TRBD1
CDR3 DNA: TGTGCCAGCAGCTTGAAGGGGGCGCGTGGGAACACCATATATTTT
CDR3 protein: CASSLKGARGNTIYF

J gene: TRBJ2-1
V gene: TRBV5-6
clone size: NA
D gene: NA
CDR3 DNA: TGTGCCAGCAGCTTACTAACAGGGCTCTACAATGAGCAGTTCTTC
CDR3 protein: CASSLLTGLYNEQFF

J gene: TRBJ2-2
V gene: TRBV13
clone size: once
D gene: NA
CDR3 DNA: TGTGCCAGCAGCCCAAGGACTACCGGGGAGCTGTTTTTT
CDR3 protein: CASSPRTTGELFF

J gene: TRBJ1-6
V gene: TRBV5-6
clone size: NA
D gene: NA
CDR3 DNA: TGTGCCAGCAGCTGGATCCACAGTGCAAATTCACCCCTCCACTTT
CDR3 protein: CASSWIHSANSPLHF

J gene: TRBJ1-2
V gene: TRBV19
clone size: NA
D gene: TRBD1
CDR3 DNA: TGTGCCAGTAGTATAGGGACAGGAAAAAACTATGGCTACACCTTC
CDR3 protein: CASSIGTGKNYGYTF

J gene: TRBJ1-1
V gene: TRBV6-6
clone size: NA
D gene: NA
CDR3 DNA: TGTGCCAGCATCTCCCACTTAGCGGTTGGGGGGGAAGCTTTCTTT
CDR3 protein: CASISHLAVGGEAFF

J gene: TRBJ1-3
V gene: TRBV6-5
clone size: NA
D gene: NA
CDR3 DNA: TGTGCCAGCAGTTACTCGAGATACGCTCCTGGAAACACCATATATTTT
CDR3 protein: CASSYSRYAPGNTIYF

J gene: TRBJ2-7
V gene: TRBV5-1
clone size: NA
D gene: NA
CDR3 DNA: TGCGCCAGCAGCTTGTCGGGTTTATCCTCCGAGCAGTACTTC
CDR3 protein: CASSLSGLSSEQYF

J gene: TRBJ1-6
V gene: TRBV3-1/TRBV3-2
clone size: NA
D gene: NA
CDR3 DNA: TGTGCCAGCAGCTTATCAGGGGTTGGTTCACCCCTCCACTTT
CDR3 protein: CASSLSGVGSPLHF

J gene: TRBJ2-3
V gene: TRBV24-1
clone size: NA
D gene: TRBD2
CDR3 DNA: TGTGCCACCAGTGGGCTAGCGGGAGGCACAGATACGCAGTATTTT
CDR3 protein: CATSGLAGGTDTQYF

J gene: TRBJ1-1
V gene: TRBV18
clone size: NA
D gene: NA
CDR3 DNA: TGTGCCAGCTCACCACCTGAGATGGGCAGGGCTGAAGCTTTCTTT
CDR3 protein: CASSPPEMGRAEAFF

J gene: TRBJ2-1
V gene: TRBV6-5
clone size: NA
D gene: TRBD1
CDR3 DNA: TGTGCCAGCAAAATCGGGACAGGGGGCTTCAATGAGCAGTTCTTC
CDR3 protein: CASKIGTGGFNEQFF

J gene: TRBJ2-2
V gene: TRBV3-1/TRBV3-2
clone size: NA
D gene: TRBD2
CDR3 DNA: TGTGCCAGCAGCCAAGCGGGGGGGCCGCCCGGCGGGGAGCTGTTTTTT
CDR3 protein: CASSQAGGPPGGELFF

J gene: TRBJ1-1
V gene: TRBV19
clone size: NA
D gene: TRBD1
CDR3 DNA: TGTGCCAGTAGATTAATCGGGACAGGGGAAACTGAAGCTTTCTTT
CDR3 protein: CASRLIGTGETEAFF

J gene: TRBJ1-5
V gene: TRBV6-5
clone size: NA
D gene: NA
CDR3 DNA: TGTGCCAGCAGTCCCAGGGGATCTCTCAACCAGCCCCAGCATTTT
CDR3 protein: CASSPRGSLNQPQHF

J gene: TRBJ2-1
V gene: TRBV24-1
clone size: NA
D gene: TRBD1
CDR3 DNA: TGTGCCACCAGTGAGTCCGGGACAGAAACCAATGAGCAGTTCTTC
CDR3 protein: CATSESGTETNEQFF

J gene: TRBJ2-2
V gene: TRBV18
clone size: NA
D gene: TRBD1
CDR3 DNA: TGTGCCAGCTCACCCGGGACAGGGAGCACCGGGGAGCTGTTTTTT
CDR3 protein: CASSPGTGSTGELFF

J gene: TRBJ1-1
V gene: TRBV6-5
clone size: NA
D gene: TRBD1
CDR3 DNA: TGTGCCAGCAGTTACTATGGGACAGGGGAGGGTTTCTTT
CDR3 protein: CASSYYGTGEGFF

J gene: TRBJ1-5
V gene: TRBV10-3
clone size: NA
D gene: NA
CDR3 DNA: TGTGCCATCAGTGTCTCGGGGGAAAGCAATCAGCCCCAGCATTTT
CDR3 protein: CAISVSGESNQPQHF

J gene: TRBJ1-3
V gene: TRBV19
clone size: NA
D gene: TRBD1
CDR3 DNA: TGTGCCAGTACCTACCTTCCTGGGACAGGGAGATACACCATATATTTT
CDR3 protein: CASTYLPGTGRYTIYF

J gene: TRBJ1-6
V gene: TRBV6-5
clone size: NA
D gene: NA
CDR3 DNA: TGTGCCAGCAGTTACTCTATTAGCTCCTATAATTCACCCCTCCACTTT
CDR3 protein: CASSYSISSYNSPLHF

J gene: TRBJ1-3
V gene: TRBV6-5
clone size: NA
D gene: TRBD1
CDR3 DNA: TGTGCCAGCAGCAGGGGGCAGGGAAACACCATATATTTT
CDR3 protein: CASSRGQGNTIYF

J gene: TRBJ1-5
V gene: TRBV4-1
clone size: NA
D gene: NA
CDR3 DNA: TGCGCCAGCAGCCAAGGAACAGTGAATCAGCCCCAGCATTTT
CDR3 protein: CASSQGTVNQPQHF

J gene: TRBJ2-3
V gene: TRBV5-1
clone size: NA
D gene: NA
CDR3 DNA: TGCGCCAGCAGCTCTTCGTCCGGCACAGATACGCAGTATTTT
CDR3 protein: CASSSSSGTDTQYF

J gene: TRBJ1-4
V gene: TRBV7-9
clone size: NA
D gene: TRBD1
CDR3 DNA: TGTGCCAGCAGCCCGACCAGACCGGGACAGGGTATAGCAAAACTGTTTTTT
CDR3 protein: CASSPTRPGQGIAKLFF

J gene: TRBJ1-1
V gene: TRBV12-5
clone size: NA
D gene: NA
CDR3 DNA: TGTGCTAGTGGTTTGGTTCCCAGGGTGAACACTGAAGCTTTCTTT
CDR3 protein: CASGLVPRVNTEAFF

J gene: TRBJ1-6
V gene: TRBV2
clone size: NA
D gene: TRBD1
CDR3 DNA: TGTGCCAGCAGTGAATTGGGACAGGGGGCTTCACCCCTCCACTTT
CDR3 protein: CASSELGQGASPLHF

J gene: TRBJ1-2
V gene: TRBV12-3/TRBV12-4
clone size: few
D gene: NA
CDR3 DNA: TGTGCCAGCAGTCCGACAGTTAACTATGGCTACACCTTC
CDR3 protein: CASSPTVNYGYTF

J gene: TRBJ1-1
V gene: TRBV4-1
clone size: NA
D gene: NA
CDR3 DNA: TGCGCCAGCAGCCGGGGGAGGTTGAACACTGAAGCTTTCTTT
CDR3 protein: CASSRGRLNTEAFF

J gene: TRBJ2-3
V gene: TRBV9
clone size: NA
D gene: NA
CDR3 DNA: TGTGCCAGCAGCGTAGGATGGGGGGGCCTCACAGATACGCAGTATTTT
CDR3 protein: CASSVGWGGLTDTQYF

J gene: TRBJ1-1
V gene: TRBV3-1/TRBV3-2
clone size: NA
D gene: NA
CDR3 DNA: TGTGCCAGCAGTAGACAGAACACTGAAGCTTTCTTT
CDR3 protein: CASSRQNTEAFF